The source of this TCR beta chain is a study of CD8 T cell repertoires and HIV-1 epitope variants. Regarding this clone: What it binds is not known.

Assay: immunoSEQ multiplex PCR; the TCRdb copy retains only in-frame clones and omits some. The data contain 4,000 to 6,000 clones, roughly 69% of them singletons. The CDR3 runs 15 residues. The ends lost 2 bases at V and 7 bases at J; junction bases unmatched: 7. The germline V gene encodes CDR1 MNHNY and CDR2 SVGAGI (reference sequence). This clonotype was sampled from a male donor with HIV. J is TRBJ1-4 and V is TRBV6-6; TRBD1 matches 7 bases. Sequenced input: cultured CD8+ T cells derived from PBMCs. For the CDR3, the DNA is TGTGCCAGCAGTTACCCCCAGGGGGGCCGTGAAAAACTGTTTTTT. Protein: CASSYPQGGREKLFF.